This record concerns one T cell receptor (beta chain) sequence. Everyone who took part was about 18 to 90 years old, and they came from 24 US areas. Cohort allocation depended upon clinical history that participants reported. Among Cohort 3 donors, those recovered had two negative PCRs, clearance, or symptom resolution. The source of the sample is a study of blood T cell repertoires in COVID-19. The overall study: The analysed material was cDNA or gDNA that came from T cells, B-cell-depleted T cells, or PBMCs.

Germline assignment: CDR1 SGDLS and CDR2 YYNGEE. V was trimmed by 0 bases and J by 5 bases, leaving 14 bases between them. The CDR3 runs to 15 residues. Produced via immunoSEQ multiplex PCR; TCRdb's table is partial and in-frame only. The repertoire holds roughly 300,000 clones, with 85% to 90% as singletons. This chain links TRBV9 with TRBJ2-5; a weak D match, TRBD2 (5 bases). The TCR comes from a woman aged 18-35 years who had recovered from COVID-19. The sequencing sample was made of PBMCs or T cells enriched from blood (not recorded which). CDR3 residues: CASSVGSARGETQYF. The CDR3 DNA is TGTGCCAGCAGCGTAGGGTCCGCCCGAGGGGAGACCCAGTACTTC.